The entry that follows covers one T cell receptor (beta chain) sequence. Antigen: not known. The data belong to a study of T cell responses to AZD1222 COVID-19 vaccine. Study-wide points: Among AZD1222 vaccinees, only five to seven were seropositive at baseline. The peak T cell response came first, and repertoires were sampled only after it.

TCRdb's table, derived via immunoSEQ multiplex PCR, lists solely in-frame clones and lacks some. The table records 68,000 or so clones, 88% of them present only once. Sequences were derived from peripheral blood, sampled on day 0 of AZD1222 vaccination. The receptor's source is an adult in good health.

The CDR3 nucleotides read TGTGCCACCAGTGATTTTTCCATGGGACTAGCGAGCAGACAAGAGACCCAGTACTTC. It translates to CATSDFSMGLASRQETQYF. V and J are TRBV24-1 and TRBJ2-5, with TRBD2 matching 10 bases. CDR1 and CDR2 (germline): KGHDR, SFDVKD. The junction had 12 bases not matched to a gene; V was cut back by 1 base and J by 2 bases. This CDR3 comprises 19 residues.